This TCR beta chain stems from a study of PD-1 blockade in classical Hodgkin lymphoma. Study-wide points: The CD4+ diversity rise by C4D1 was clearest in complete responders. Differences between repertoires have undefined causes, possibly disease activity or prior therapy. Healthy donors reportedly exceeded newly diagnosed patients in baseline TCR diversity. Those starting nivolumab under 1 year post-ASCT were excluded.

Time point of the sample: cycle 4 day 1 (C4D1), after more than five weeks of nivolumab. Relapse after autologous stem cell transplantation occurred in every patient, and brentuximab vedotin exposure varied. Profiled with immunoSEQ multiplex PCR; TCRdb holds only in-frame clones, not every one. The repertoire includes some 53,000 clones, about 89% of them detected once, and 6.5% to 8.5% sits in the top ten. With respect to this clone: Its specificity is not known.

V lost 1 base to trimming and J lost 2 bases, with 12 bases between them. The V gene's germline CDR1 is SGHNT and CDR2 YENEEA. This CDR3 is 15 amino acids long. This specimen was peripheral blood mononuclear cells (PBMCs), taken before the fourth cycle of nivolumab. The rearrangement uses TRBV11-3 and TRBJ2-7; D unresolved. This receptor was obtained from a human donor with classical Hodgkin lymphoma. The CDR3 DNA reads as TGTGCCAGCAGCTTAGTTAAGGACGGTACCTACGAGCAGTACTTC. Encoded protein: CASSLVKDGTYEQYF.